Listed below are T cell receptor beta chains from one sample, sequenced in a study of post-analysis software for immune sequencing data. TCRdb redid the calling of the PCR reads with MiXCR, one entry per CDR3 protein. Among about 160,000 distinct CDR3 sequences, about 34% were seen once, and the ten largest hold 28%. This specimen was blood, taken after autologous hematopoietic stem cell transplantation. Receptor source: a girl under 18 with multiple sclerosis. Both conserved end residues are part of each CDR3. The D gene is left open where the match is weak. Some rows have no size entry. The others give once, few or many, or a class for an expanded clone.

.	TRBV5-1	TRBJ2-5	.	CASSPRAGETQYF	TGCGCCAGCAGCCCCCGGGCCGGGGAGACCCAGTACTTC
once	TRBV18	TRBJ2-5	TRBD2	CASSRGSTETQYF	TGTGCCAGCTCACGCGGGAGTACAGAGACCCAGTACTTC
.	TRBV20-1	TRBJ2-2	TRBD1	CSARPGQGLTGELFF	TGCAGTGCTAGACCGGGACAGGGACTTACCGGGGAGCTGTTTTTT
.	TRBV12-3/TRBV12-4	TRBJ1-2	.	CASSLTAGKGYTF	TGTGCCAGCAGTTTAACGGCAGGGAAGGGCTACACCTTC
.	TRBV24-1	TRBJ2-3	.	CATSDSTGTHVLSTREYF	TGTGCCACCAGTGATTCAACCGGGACCCATGTCCTCTCAACGAGGGAGTATTTT
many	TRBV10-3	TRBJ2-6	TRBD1	CAISESKAQGAGANVLTF	TGTGCCATCAGTGAGTCGAAGGCCCAGGGGGCGGGGGCCAACGTCCTGACTTTC
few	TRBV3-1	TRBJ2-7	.	CASSQDARSVYEQYF	TGTGCCAGCAGCCAAGATGCTAGAAGCGTTTACGAGCAGTACTTC
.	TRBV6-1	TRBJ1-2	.	CASSEPGAGYGYTF	TGTGCCAGCAGTGAACCAGGGGCGGGCTATGGCTACACCTTC
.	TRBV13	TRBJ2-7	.	CASSHSGAGADEQYF	TGTGCCAGCAGCCATTCCGGGGCAGGGGCGGACGAGCAGTACTTC
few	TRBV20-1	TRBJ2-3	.	CSARDRVVRTDTQYF	TGCAGTGCTAGAGATCGGGTGGTCCGCACAGATACGCAGTATTTT
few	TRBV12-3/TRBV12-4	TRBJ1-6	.	CASSLGFPSIGNSPLHF	TGTGCCAGCAGTTTAGGTTTTCCATCTATTGGGAATTCACCCCTCCACTTT
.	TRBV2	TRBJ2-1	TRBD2	CASTGLAGYEQFF	TGTGCCAGCACCGGACTAGCGGGATATGAGCAGTTCTTC
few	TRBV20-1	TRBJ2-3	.	CSASRWEKRTDTQYF	TGCAGTGCCTCTAGGTGGGAGAAGCGCACAGATACGCAGTATTTT
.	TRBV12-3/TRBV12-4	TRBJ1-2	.	CASSWDGGYGYTF	TGTGCCAGCAGTTGGGACGGCGGCTATGGCTACACCTTC
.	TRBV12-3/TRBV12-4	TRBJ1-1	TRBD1	CASSRQGWANTEAFF	TGTGCCAGCAGCCGACAGGGATGGGCGAACACTGAAGCTTTCTTT
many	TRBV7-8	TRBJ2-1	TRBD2	CASSLERGLVGFF	TGTGCCAGCAGCTTAGAAAGGGGACTAGTGGGGTTCTTC
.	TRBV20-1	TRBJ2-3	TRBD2	CSARGGSASGRTDTQYF	TGCAGTGCTAGAGGTGGAAGTGCTAGCGGGAGAACAGATACGCAGTATTTT
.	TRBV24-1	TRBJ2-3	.	CATSDRQDTQYF	TGTGCCACCAGTGACCGCCAGGATACGCAGTATTTT
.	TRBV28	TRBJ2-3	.	CASSSGWTGLDTQYF	TGTGCCAGCAGTTCGGGTTGGACTGGACTGGATACGCAGTATTTT
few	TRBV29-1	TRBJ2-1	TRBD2	CSAVRDYHNEQFF	TGCAGCGCCGTCCGGGACTACCACAATGAGCAGTTCTTC
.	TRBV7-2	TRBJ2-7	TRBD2	CASSLDTGLARERYF	TGTGCCAGCAGCTTAGACACAGGACTAGCTCGGGAGCGGTACTTC
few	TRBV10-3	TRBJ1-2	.	CAISETYGYTF	TGTGCCATCAGTGAGACATATGGCTACACCTTC
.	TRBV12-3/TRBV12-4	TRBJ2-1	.	CASSPRTWGEQFF	TGTGCCAGCAGTCCTCGGACTTGGGGTGAGCAGTTCTTC
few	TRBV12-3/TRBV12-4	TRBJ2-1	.	CASSLRRFPYNEQFF	TGTGCCAGCAGTTTGAGGCGGTTCCCATACAATGAGCAGTTCTTC
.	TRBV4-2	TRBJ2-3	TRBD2	CASSPPGLAGGDTQYF	TGTGCCAGCAGCCCTCCGGGACTAGCTGGGGGGGATACGCAGTATTTT
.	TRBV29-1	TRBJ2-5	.	CSVVVSGNQETQYF	TGCAGCGTTGTTGTTTCAGGGAACCAAGAGACCCAGTACTTC
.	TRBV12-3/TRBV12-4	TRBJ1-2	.	CAGSRVGGYYGYTF	TGTGCCGGCAGTCGTGTGGGGGGCTACTATGGCTACACCTTC
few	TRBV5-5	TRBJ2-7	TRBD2	CASSLATSGRPSYEQYF	TGTGCCAGCAGCTTGGCCACTAGCGGGAGGCCCTCCTACGAGCAGTACTTC
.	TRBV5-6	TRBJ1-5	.	CASSRRTLAGPNQPQHF	TGTGCCAGCAGCAGAAGGACGTTAGCGGGGCCCAATCAGCCCCAGCATTTT
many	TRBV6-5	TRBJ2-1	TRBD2	CASSPSGMSSYNEQFF	TGTGCCAGCAGCCCGAGCGGGATGAGCTCCTACAATGAGCAGTTCTTC
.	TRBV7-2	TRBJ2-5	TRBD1	CASSLGPRTGEKTQYF	TGTGCCAGCAGCTTAGGCCCGCGGACAGGGGAGAAGACCCAGTACTTC
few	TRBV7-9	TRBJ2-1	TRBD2	CASSPLAGASYNEQFF	TGTGCCAGCAGCCCACTAGCGGGAGCGTCCTACAATGAGCAGTTCTTC
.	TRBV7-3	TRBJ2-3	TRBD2	CASSPKAGDTDTQYF	TGTGCCAGCAGCCCCAAAGCGGGAGACACAGATACGCAGTATTTT
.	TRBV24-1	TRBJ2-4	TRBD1	CATSEDRGSAKNIQYF	TGTGCCACCAGTGAAGACAGGGGGTCGGCCAAAAACATTCAGTACTTC
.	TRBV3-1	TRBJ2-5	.	CASGQDGTYQETQYF	TGTGCCAGCGGCCAAGACGGGACGTACCAAGAGACCCAGTACTTC
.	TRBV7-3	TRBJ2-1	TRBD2	CASSSGLAGGRFF	TGTGCCAGCAGCTCAGGACTAGCGGGGGGTCGGTTCTTC
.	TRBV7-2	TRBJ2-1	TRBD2	CASSLTPGTTYNEQFF	TGTGCCAGCAGCCTGACCCCCGGGACTACTTACAATGAGCAGTTCTTC